The 3 T cell receptor beta chains below were found in one sample sequenced in a study of blood T cells in healthy people across ages. A second PCR of roughly 7 to 11 cycles used a sample-barcoded 5' primer and a J-beta primer mix. TCRdb ran MiXCR on the 5' RACE reads and lists one entry per CDR3 protein. The sample shows 800,000 to 950,000 distinct CDR3 sequences, just under 30% of them seen only once. The same data also contributed to another study, on T cells of mothers and their children.

The sequenced sample consisted of blood. The receptors come from a woman in her forties in good health.

The V gene is TRBV10-3, the J gene TRBJ2-5; D remains ambiguous. From germline, CDR1 is ENHRY and CDR2 SYGVKD. The CDR3 spans 11 residues. V was pared by 4 bases and J by 5 bases, with 5 bases between. The CDR3 protein is CAISGLETQYF. For the CDR3, the DNA is TGTGCCATCAGTGGGTTGGAGACCCAGTACTTC.

The chain couples TRBV9 to TRBJ2-5; TRBD1 might be the D (6 bases). Trimming took 0 bases from V and 0 from J, leaving 6 bases between them. Per germline, CDR1 SGDLS and CDR2 YYNGEE. The CDR3 sequence is 14 residues long. In DNA form, the CDR3 reads TGTGCCAGCAGCGTAGAGGGGGACCAAGAGACCCAGTACTTC. This sequence encodes CASSVEGDQETQYF.

This clonotype has a handful of counts. This chain connects TRBV20-1 to TRBJ1-1; possible D gene TRBD1, 5 bases. V was cut by 8 bases and J by 0 bases, with 13 bases left in between. Germline CDR1 is DFQATT and CDR2 is SNEGSKA (reference sequence). The CDR3 contains 13 residues. In DNA form, the CDR3 reads TGCAGTCCTCAGAGGGGAATGAACACTGAAGCTTTCTTT. This translates into CSPQRGMNTEAFF.